This T cell receptor beta chain was recorded in a study of T-cell memory formation after mild COVID-19. 5'RACE primed from the constant segment yielded TCR alpha and TCR beta cDNA libraries bearing sample barcodes and UMIs. TCRdb re-called the 5' RACE reads through MiXCR, storing one row per CDR3 protein. The data show 200,000 to 250,000 distinct CDR3 sequences, around a tenth seen once. Study-level results: CD4+ clones that contracted lay mainly in CM and EM; CD8+ ones lay in EMRA.

V lost 4 bases, J lost 0 bases, and 16 bases lay in between. The V gene's germline CDR1 is ENHRY and CDR2 SYGVKD. CDR3 length: 17 residues. Remarks on this clonotype: Its antigen remains unidentified.

The chain has TRBV10-3 and TRBJ1-3; D is perhaps TRBD1 (6 bases). This receptor was obtained from a man aged 18 to 30 who had mild COVID-19 (a few samples of this study predate the infection). Cell type and time point are not known. Source material: PBMCs or a T cell subset sorted from them (not recorded which). CDR3 protein: CAISGKLDSRSGNTIYF. The CDR3 region has the DNA TGTGCCATCAGTGGGAAACTGGACAGTCGCTCTGGAAACACCATATATTTT.